These 11 T cell receptor beta chains were all obtained from the same sample, sequenced in a study of T cell clones after liver transplantation. Profiled with immunoSEQ multiplex PCR; TCRdb holds only in-frame clones, not every one. Of 85,000 to 130,000 clones in the sample, approximately 78% were seen once. The sample in question was CD4+ T cells from blood, obtained before liver transplant. The source of these receptors is a human donor who received a liver transplant.

The chain joins TRBV6-5 to TRBJ1-2; TRBD1 matches 10 bases. The length of the CDR3 is 14 residues. The germline V gene has CDR1 MNHEY and CDR2 SVGAGI. J was trimmed by 9 bases and V by 3 bases; bases with no gene match: 7. The CDR3 coding sequence is TGTGCCAGCAGTTATGGAGGGACAGGGGAAAGCTACACCTTC. Its protein is CASSYGGTGESYTF.

This rearrangement joins TRBV28 to TRBJ2-7, with D uncertain. Germline CDR1 MDHEN, CDR2 SYDVKM. Trimming stripped 7 bases from V and 7 bases from J, with 8 bases between. CDR3 length equals 10 residues. CDR3 sequence (DNA): TGTGCCAGCACCCAGTGGGAGCAGTACTTC. Translated: CASTQWEQYF.

This chain joins TRBV6-6 and TRBJ1-1; 10 bases line up with TRBD1. This CDR3 comprises 14 residues. Germline CDR1 MNHNY, CDR2 SVGAGI (reference sequence). V shed 4 bases, J shed 4 bases, and the junction held 3 bases outside the gene matches. The CDR3 reads CASSFRQGATEAFF. CDR3 sequence (DNA): TGTGCCAGCAGTTTCAGACAGGGGGCCACTGAAGCTTTCTTT.

The chain uses TRBV4-2 and TRBJ2-3; D is unresolved. CDR3 length: 15 residues. The V end lost 5 bases, the J end lost 2 bases, and 14 bases lay between the germline ends. CDR1 is LGHNA and CDR2 is YNFKEQ in the germline V gene. CDR3 amino acids: CASSVLRANTDTQYF. The CDR3 DNA reads TGTGCCAGCAGCGTGCTACGAGCTAACACAGATACGCAGTATTTT.

The chain recombines TRBV6-1 with TRBJ1-1; a possible D gene is TRBD1 (6 bases). The CDR3 contains 13 residues. Trimming cost V 6 bases and J 3 bases, with 11 bases left between them. The germline CDR1 and CDR2 sequences are MNHNS and SASEGT. The chain's CDR3 is CASRGRGYTEAFF. Written as DNA, the CDR3 is TGTGCCAGCAGGGGCAGGGGTTACACTGAAGCTTTCTTT.

The CDR3 nucleotides are TGCGCCAGCAGCGACAGGGGGTTCGGCTACACCTTC. Translation gives CASSDRGFGYTF. The V and J genes are TRBV5-1 and TRBJ1-2, with 9 bases matching TRBD1. The V segment lost 4 bases and the J segment 8 bases; nucleotides outside the gene matches: 3. The germline CDR1 and CDR2 sequences are SGHRS and YFSETQ. This CDR3 is built from 12 residues.

The gene calls are TRBV15 and TRBJ1-2, with TRBD1 matching over 8 bases. CDR3 size: 12 residues. The J segment lost 7 bases and the V segment lost 2 bases, leaving 0 bases of the junction unmatched. The germline V gene has CDR1 LNHNV and CDR2 YYDKDF (reference sequence). The CDR3 region has the DNA TGTGCCACCAGCAGACAGGGGGCTGGCTACACCTTC. Protein product: CATSRQGAGYTF.

The rearrangement links TRBV29-1 to TRBJ2-1; TRBD2 matches at 11 bases. V trimming: 0 bases; J trimming: 0 bases; junction bases outside the gene matches: 1. The V gene's germline CDR1 is SQVTM and CDR2 ANQGSEA. This CDR3 spans 16 amino acids. Written as DNA, the CDR3 is TGCAGCGTTGAAGATACTAGCGGGAGCTCCTACAATGAGCAGTTCTTC. Translated: CSVEDTSGSSYNEQFF.

The chain is built from TRBV2 and TRBJ1-5; possibly TRBD1 for D (5 bases). Germline-derived CDR1 and CDR2 are SNHLY and FYNNEI. Trimming stripped 4 bases from V and 2 bases from J, with 9 bases between. The length of the CDR3 is 14 residues. CDR3 amino acids: CASSGLGGNQPQHF. CDR3 bases: TGTGCCAGCAGTGGACTAGGGGGCAATCAGCCCCAGCATTTT.

The chain uses TRBV7-8 and TRBJ1-5, with 8 bases identical to TRBD1. Looked up from germline, CDR1 is SGHVS and CDR2 is FQNEAQ. After removal of 3 bases from V and 1 base from J, the junction contained 8 bases not matched to a gene. This CDR3 contains 17 residues. Here the CDR3 reads CASSFTTGQGSNQPQHF. As DNA, the CDR3 is TGTGCCAGCAGCTTTACTACTGGACAGGGAAGCAATCAGCCCCAGCATTTT.

The V call is TRBV6-4, the J call TRBJ2-1; 7 bases fit TRBD2. J gave up 9 bases and V 9 bases, and 11 bases lay outside the gene matches. Germline CDR1 MRHNA, CDR2 SNTAGT. The length of the CDR3 is 13 residues. The CDR3: CASTREGSGEQFF. DNA of the CDR3: TGTGCCAGTACGAGGGAGGGGTCGGGTGAGCAGTTCTTC.